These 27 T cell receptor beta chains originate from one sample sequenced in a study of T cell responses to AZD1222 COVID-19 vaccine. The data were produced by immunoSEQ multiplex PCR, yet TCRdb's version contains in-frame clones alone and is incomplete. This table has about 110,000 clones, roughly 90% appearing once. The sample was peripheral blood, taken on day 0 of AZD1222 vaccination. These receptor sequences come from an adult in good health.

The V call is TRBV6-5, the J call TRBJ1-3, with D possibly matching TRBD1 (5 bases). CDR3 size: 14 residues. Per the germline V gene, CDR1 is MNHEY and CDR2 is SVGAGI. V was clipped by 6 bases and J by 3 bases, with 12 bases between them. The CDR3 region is CASREGIFGNTIYF. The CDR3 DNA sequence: TGTGCCAGCAGGGAGGGGATTTTTGGAAACACCATATATTTT.

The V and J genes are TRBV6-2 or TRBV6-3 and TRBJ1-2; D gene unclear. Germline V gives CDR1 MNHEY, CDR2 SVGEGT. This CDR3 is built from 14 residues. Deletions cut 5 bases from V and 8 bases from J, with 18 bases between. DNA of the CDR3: TGTGCCAGCAGTACCCCCAGCGCCATTGGGGGCTACACCTTC. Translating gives CASSTPSAIGGYTF.

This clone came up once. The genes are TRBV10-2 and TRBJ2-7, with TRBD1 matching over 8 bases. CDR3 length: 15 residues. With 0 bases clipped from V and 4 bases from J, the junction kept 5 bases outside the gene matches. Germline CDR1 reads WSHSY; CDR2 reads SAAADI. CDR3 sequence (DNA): TGCGCCAGCAGTGAGTCAATGGACAGGGTGTACGAGCAGTACTTC. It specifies CASSESMDRVYEQYF.

CDR3 protein: CASSDGRTGLPGYGYTF. The DNA for the CDR3 is TGCGCCAGCAGTGACGGAAGGACGGGGCTCCCGGGCTATGGCTACACCTTC. The rearrangement uses TRBV10-2 and TRBJ1-2; a possible D gene is TRBD1 (5 bases). CDR1 is WSHSY and CDR2 is SAAADI in the germline V gene. V lost 3 bases, J lost 4 bases, and 21 bases lay in between. The CDR3 has 17 residues.

The CDR3: CASSERGLNTEAFF. The CDR3 nucleotides are TGTGCCAGCAGCGAGCGAGGCCTGAACACTGAAGCTTTCTTT. The chain couples TRBV5-4 to TRBJ1-1; D not resolved. This CDR3 is 14 amino acids long. Trimming took off 4 bases at V and 0 bases at J, with 10 bases between the two ends. Germline V gene data show CDR1 as SGHNT and CDR2 as YYREEE (reference sequence). Full variable domain (rest looked up from reference TRBV5-4 and TRBJ1-1): ETGVTQSPTHLIKTRGQQVTLRCSSQSGHNTVSWYQQALGQGPQFIFQYYREEENGRGNFPPRFSGLQFPNYSSELNVNALELDDSALYLCASSERGLNTEAFFGQGTRLTVV.

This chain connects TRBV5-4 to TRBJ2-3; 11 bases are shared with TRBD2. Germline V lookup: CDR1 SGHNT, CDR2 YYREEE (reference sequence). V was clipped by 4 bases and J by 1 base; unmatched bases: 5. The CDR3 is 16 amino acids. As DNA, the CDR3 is TGTGCCAGCAGCCCACGACTAGCGGGGCGCACAGATACGCAGTATTTT. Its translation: CASSPRLAGRTDTQYF.

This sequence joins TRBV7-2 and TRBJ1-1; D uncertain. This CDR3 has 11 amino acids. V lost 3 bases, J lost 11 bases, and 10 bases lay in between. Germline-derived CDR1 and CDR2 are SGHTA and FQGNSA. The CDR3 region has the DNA TGTGCCAGCAGCTTGGTGGCGGTGGCTTTCTTT. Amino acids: CASSLVAVAFF.

CDR3: CAWMSKQGLRESDTQYF. As DNA, the CDR3 is TGTGCCTGGATGAGTAAACAGGGACTTAGGGAATCGGATACGCAGTATTTT. The rearrangement joins TRBV30 to TRBJ2-3, with D perhaps matching TRBD1 or TRBD2 (6 bases each). From germline, CDR1 is GTSNPN and CDR2 SVGIG (reference sequence). V lost 4 bases to trimming and J lost 6 bases, with 26 bases between them. This CDR3 has 17 amino acids.

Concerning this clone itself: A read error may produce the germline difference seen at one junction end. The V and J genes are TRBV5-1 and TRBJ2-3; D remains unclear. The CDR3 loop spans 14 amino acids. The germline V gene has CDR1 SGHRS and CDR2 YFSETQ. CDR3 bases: TGCGCCAGCAGGTTGGGCCAGAGAGGAGATACGCAGTATTTT. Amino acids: CASRLGQRGDTQYF. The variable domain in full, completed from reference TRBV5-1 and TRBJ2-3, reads KAGVTQTPRYLIKTRGQQVTLSCSPISGHRSVSWYQQTPGQGLQFLFEYFSETQRNKGNFPGRFSGRQFSNSRSEMNVSTLELGDSALYLCASRLGQRGDTQYFGPGTRLTVL.

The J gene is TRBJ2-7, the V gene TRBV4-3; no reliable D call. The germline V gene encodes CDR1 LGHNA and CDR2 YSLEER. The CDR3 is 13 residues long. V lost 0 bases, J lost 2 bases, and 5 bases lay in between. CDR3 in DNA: TGCGCCAGCAGCCAAGATAGGCCCTACGAGCAGTACTTC. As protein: CASSQDRPYEQYF.

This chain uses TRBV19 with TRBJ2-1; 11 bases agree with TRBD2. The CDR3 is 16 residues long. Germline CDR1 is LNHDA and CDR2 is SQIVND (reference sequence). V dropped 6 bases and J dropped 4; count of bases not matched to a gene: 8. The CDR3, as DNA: TGTGCCAGTAGCCCCCCTACTAGCGGGGGATACAATGAGCAGTTCTTC. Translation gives CASSPPTSGGYNEQFF.

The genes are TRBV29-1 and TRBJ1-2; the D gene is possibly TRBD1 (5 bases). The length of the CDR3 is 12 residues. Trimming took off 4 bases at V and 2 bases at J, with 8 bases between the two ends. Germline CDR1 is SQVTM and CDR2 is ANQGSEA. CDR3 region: CSVGQPNYGYTF. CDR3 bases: TGCAGCGTTGGACAGCCCAACTATGGCTACACCTTC.

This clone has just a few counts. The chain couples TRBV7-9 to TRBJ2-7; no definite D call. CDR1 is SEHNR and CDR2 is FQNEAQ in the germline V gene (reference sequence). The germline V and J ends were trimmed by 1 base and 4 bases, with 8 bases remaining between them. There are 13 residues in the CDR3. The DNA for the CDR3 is TGTGCCAGCAGCTTAGGGGAATATTACGAGCAGTACTTC. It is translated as CASSLGEYYEQYF.

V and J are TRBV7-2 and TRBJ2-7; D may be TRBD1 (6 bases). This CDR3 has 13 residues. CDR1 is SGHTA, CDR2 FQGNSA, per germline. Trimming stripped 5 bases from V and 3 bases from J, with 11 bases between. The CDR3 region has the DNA TGTGCCAGCAGCACAACAGGGAACTACGAGCAGTACTTC. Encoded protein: CASSTTGNYEQYF.

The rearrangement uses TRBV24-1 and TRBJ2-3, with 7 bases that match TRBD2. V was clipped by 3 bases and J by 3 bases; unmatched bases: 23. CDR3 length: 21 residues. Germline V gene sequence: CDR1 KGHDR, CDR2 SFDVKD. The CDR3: CATSDPPGSGPDQGGTDTQYF. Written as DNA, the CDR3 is TGTGCCACCAGTGATCCCCCGGGTAGCGGGCCCGACCAGGGAGGGACAGATACGCAGTATTTT.

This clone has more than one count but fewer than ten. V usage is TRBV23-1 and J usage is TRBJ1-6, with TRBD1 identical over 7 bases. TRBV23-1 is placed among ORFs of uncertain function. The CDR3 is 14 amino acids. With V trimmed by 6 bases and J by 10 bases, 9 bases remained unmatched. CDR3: CASSIYRGASPLHF. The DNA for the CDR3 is TGCGCCAGCAGCATTTACAGGGGAGCCTCACCCCTCCACTTT.

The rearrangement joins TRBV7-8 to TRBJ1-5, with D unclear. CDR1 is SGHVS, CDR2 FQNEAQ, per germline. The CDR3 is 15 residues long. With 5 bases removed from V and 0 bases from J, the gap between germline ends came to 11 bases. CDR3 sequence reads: CASSERENSNQPQHF. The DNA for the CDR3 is TGTGCCAGCAGCGAAAGGGAGAATAGCAATCAGCCCCAGCATTTT.

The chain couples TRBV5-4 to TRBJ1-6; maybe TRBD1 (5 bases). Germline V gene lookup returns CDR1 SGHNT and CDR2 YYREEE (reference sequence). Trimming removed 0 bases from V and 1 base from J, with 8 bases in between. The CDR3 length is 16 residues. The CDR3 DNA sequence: TGTGCCAGCAGCTTGGGGGGCGGTTCCTATAATTCACCCCTCCACTTT. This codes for CASSLGGGSYNSPLHF.

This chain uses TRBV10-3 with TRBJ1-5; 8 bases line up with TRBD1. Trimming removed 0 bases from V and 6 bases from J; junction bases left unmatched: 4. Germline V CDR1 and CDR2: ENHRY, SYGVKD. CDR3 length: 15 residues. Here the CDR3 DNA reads TGTGCCATCAGTGAGTCGCAGGGGGCGGGTCAGCCCCAGCATTTT. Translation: CAISESQGAGQPQHF.

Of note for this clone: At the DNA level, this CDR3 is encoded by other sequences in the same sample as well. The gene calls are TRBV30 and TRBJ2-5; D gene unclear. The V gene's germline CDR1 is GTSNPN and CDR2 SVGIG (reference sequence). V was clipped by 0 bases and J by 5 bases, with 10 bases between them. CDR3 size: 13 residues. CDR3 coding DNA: TGTGCCTGGAGTGTAGGCGCAAAGGAGACCCAGTACTTC. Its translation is CAWSVGAKETQYF.

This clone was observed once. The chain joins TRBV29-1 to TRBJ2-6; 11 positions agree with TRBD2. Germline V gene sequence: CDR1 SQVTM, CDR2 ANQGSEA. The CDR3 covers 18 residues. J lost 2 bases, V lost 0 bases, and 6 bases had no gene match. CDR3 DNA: TGCAGCGTTGAAGATCGACTAGCGGGACCCACTGGGGCCAACGTCCTGACTTTC. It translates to CSVEDRLAGPTGANVLTF.

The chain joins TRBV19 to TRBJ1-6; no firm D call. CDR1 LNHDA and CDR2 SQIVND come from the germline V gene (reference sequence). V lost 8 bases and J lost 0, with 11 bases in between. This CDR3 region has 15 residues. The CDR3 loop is CASLRHSSYNSPLHF. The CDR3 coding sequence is TGTGCCAGTCTCCGACACAGCTCCTATAATTCACCCCTCCACTTT.

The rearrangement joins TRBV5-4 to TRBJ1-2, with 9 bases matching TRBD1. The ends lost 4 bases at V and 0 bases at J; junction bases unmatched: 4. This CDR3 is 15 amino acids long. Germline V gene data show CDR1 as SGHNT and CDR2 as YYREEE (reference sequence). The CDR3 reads CASSQGQGSNYGYTF. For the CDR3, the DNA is TGTGCCAGCAGCCAGGGACAGGGTTCTAACTATGGCTACACCTTC.

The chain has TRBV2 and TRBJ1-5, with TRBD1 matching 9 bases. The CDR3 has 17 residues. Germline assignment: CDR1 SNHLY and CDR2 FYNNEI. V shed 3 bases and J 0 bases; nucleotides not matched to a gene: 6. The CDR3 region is CASSDGQGTYSNQPQHF. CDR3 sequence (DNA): TGTGCCAGCAGTGATGGACAGGGGACTTATAGCAATCAGCCCCAGCATTTT.

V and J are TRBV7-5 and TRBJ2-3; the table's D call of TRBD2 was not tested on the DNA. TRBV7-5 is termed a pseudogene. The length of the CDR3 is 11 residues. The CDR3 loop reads CARGGTDTQYF. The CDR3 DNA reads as TGTGCCCGGGGGGGGACAGATACGCAGTATTTT.

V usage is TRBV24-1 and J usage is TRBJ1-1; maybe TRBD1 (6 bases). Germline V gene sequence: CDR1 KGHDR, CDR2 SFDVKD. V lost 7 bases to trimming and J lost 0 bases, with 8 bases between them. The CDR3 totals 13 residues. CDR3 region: CATRGAVNTEAFF. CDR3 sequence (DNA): TGTGCCACCAGGGGGGCGGTGAACACTGAAGCTTTCTTT.

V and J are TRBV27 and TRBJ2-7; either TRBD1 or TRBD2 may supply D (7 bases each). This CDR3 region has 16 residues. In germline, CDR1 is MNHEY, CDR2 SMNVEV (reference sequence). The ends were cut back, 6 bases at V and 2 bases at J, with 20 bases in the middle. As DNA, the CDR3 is TGTGCCAGCAGCCCGGATTGGGGGGGACAGACCTACGAGCAGTACTTC. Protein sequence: CASSPDWGGQTYEQYF.